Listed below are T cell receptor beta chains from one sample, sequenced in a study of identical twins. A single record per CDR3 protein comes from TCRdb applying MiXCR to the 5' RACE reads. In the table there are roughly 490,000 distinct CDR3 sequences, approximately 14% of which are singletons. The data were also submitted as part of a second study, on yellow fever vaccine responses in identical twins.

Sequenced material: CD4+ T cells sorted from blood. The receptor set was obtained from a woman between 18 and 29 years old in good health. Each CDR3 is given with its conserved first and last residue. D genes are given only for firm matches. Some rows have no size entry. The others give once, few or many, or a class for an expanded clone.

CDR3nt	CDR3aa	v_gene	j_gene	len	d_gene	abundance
TGTGCCAGCAGAACGTCAGGGGGGACTGCGGACACCTTC	CASRTSGGTADTF	TRBV27	TRBJ1-2	13	TRBD1	.
TGTGCCATCAGTGATCATGGAAGGACAGTTTCAAACATTCAGTACTTC	CAISDHGRTVSNIQYF	TRBV10-3	TRBJ2-4	16	.	few
TGTGCCACCAGTGATTTGCCCCGGTGCCGTGTCGTGGATACGCAGTATTTT	CATSDLPRCRVVDTQYF	TRBV24-1	TRBJ2-3	17	.	.
TGTGCCAGCATTGACGGCGGGGGGCCCTCCTACAATGAGCAGTTCTTC	CASIDGGGPSYNEQFF	TRBV28	TRBJ2-1	16	TRBD2	few
TGCGCCAGCAGCGCCCAGGGGCCAGATACGCAGTATTTT	CASSAQGPDTQYF	TRBV5-1	TRBJ2-3	13	.	.
TGCGCCAGCAGCCAACAGACGGCGGCGAACACCGGGGAGCTGTTTTTT	CASSQQTAANTGELFF	TRBV4-3	TRBJ2-2	16	.	.
TGTGCCTGGAGTGTACAGGGGGCAAGCGGGGAGCTGTTTTTT	CAWSVQGASGELFF	TRBV30	TRBJ2-2	14	TRBD1	.
TGTGCCAGCAGTTATCCGGTGGATGGATATAGCAATCAGCCCCAGCATTTT	CASSYPVDGYSNQPQHF	TRBV28	TRBJ1-5	17	.	.
TGTGCCGGGACCGGAGGGACAGGGGAGGGAGAGCAGTACTTC	CAGTGGTGEGEQYF	TRBV28	TRBJ2-7	14	TRBD1	.
TGTGCCAGCAGTCTCGACAGGGAAAACATTCAGTACTTC	CASSLDRENIQYF	TRBV7-8	TRBJ2-4	13	TRBD1	.
TGTGCCAGCAGCCGGACTAGCTACTACGAGCAGTACTTC	CASSRTSYYEQYF	TRBV7-3	TRBJ2-7	13	TRBD2	.
TGTGCCAGCTCAGGCGGGATTCCACATTACGAGCAGTACTTC	CASSGGIPHYEQYF	TRBV18	TRBJ2-7	14	.	.
TGTGCCAGCAGCTTAGTACAGGGGCAAGAGACCCAGTACTTC	CASSLVQGQETQYF	TRBV11-2	TRBJ2-5	14	TRBD1	few
TGTGCCAGCAGCTTAGGGCTAGCGGGAGGGTATGAGCAGTTCTTC	CASSLGLAGGYEQFF	TRBV11-2	TRBJ2-1	15	TRBD2	.
TGTGCCAGCACGGTCAGGCGATATGGCTACACCTTC	CASTVRRYGYTF	TRBV5-6	TRBJ1-2	12	.	few
TGTGCCAGCAGTGATCTTGGGGGAACGAACACCGGGGAGCTGTTTTTT	CASSDLGGTNTGELFF	TRBV6-1	TRBJ2-2	16	.	.
TGTGCCAGCAGTCACGGGACTAGGGGGGGAGAGACCCAGTACTTC	CASSHGTRGGETQYF	TRBV12-3/TRBV12-4	TRBJ2-5	15	TRBD2	many
TGTGCCAGCAGCGCCCAGTCCGGGGCCAACGTCCTGACTTTC	CASSAQSGANVLTF	TRBV3-1	TRBJ2-6	14	.	.
TGTGCCAGTAGCCCCAGGGGAAGGGGCCTCAGCACAGATACGCAGTATTTT	CASSPRGRGLSTDTQYF	TRBV19	TRBJ2-3	17	.	few
TGTGCCAGCAGCCAAGGGGACGGAGCATTAGATACGCAGTATTTT	CASSQGDGALDTQYF	TRBV4-2	TRBJ2-3	15	.	.
TGCAGTGCTATTAGCAGCCCCAAGACTAATGAGCAGTTCTTC	CSAISSPKTNEQFF	TRBV20-1	TRBJ2-1	14	.	few
TGTGCCAGCAGTTCCCCTGGGACTAGCGGGAGTTCAAGCTCCTACAATGAGCAGTTCTTC	CASSSPGTSGSSSSYNEQFF	TRBV28	TRBJ2-1	20	TRBD2	few
TGTGCCAGCAGGCAGACCGGGACAGGGGATAATCAGCCCCAGCATTTT	CASRQTGTGDNQPQHF	TRBV12-3/TRBV12-4	TRBJ1-5	16	TRBD1	many
TGTGCCAGCAGGCACGGAATCATGAACACTGAAGCTTTCTTT	CASRHGIMNTEAFF	TRBV27	TRBJ1-1	14	.	.
TGCGCCAGCAGCTTGACGACAGCAGTGAGTGAAGCTTTCTTT	CASSLTTAVSEAFF	TRBV5-1	TRBJ1-1	14	.	many
TGTGCCAGCAAGCAATCGGAGCCCGGGGAGCTGTTTTTT	CASKQSEPGELFF	TRBV6-2/TRBV6-3	TRBJ2-2	13	.	few
TGTGCCAGCAGCTTAACCCGGGGTGGTGGCTACACCTTC	CASSLTRGGGYTF	TRBV5-6	TRBJ1-2	13	.	few
TGTGCCAGTAGTAATGTGGGGGACGAGCAGTACTTC	CASSNVGDEQYF	TRBV19	TRBJ2-7	12	.	.
TGTGCCAGTAGTATACAGGGAGAGGGTTCCTACGAGCAGTACTTC	CASSIQGEGSYEQYF	TRBV19	TRBJ2-7	15	.	.
TGTGCCAGCAGCCCAGGAGGTACTAAGGGGGAGCTGTTTTTT	CASSPGGTKGELFF	TRBV11-2	TRBJ2-2	14	.	many
TGTGCCAGCAGCTCGACCCGGACTAGCGGAACCACAGATACGCAGTATTTT	CASSSTRTSGTTDTQYF	TRBV7-2	TRBJ2-3	17	TRBD2	few